This entry lists 10 T cell receptor beta chains sequenced from one sample in a study of a mutant IDH1 vaccine in newly diagnosed glioma. Antigen specificity for these receptors is unknown. Generated by immunoSEQ multiplex PCR, the TCRdb table keeps only in-frame clones and is missing some. The sample lists 70,000 to 100,000 clones, about 91% seen once, with 0.56% in the top ten. Time point described: week 5, during vaccination. The investigators gave 300 ug of mutant IDH1 20-mer peptide in each vaccine dose, together with topical imiquimod. The starting material was PBMCs, obtained from a glioma patient whose treatment included an IDH1 peptide vaccine. Every receptor here comes from a woman aged 45-59 years with glioma.

This clone was recorded once. The chain uses TRBV6-6 and TRBJ2-1, with a tentative D call TRBD1 (5 bases). The CDR3 spans 12 residues. Germline lookup yields CDR1 MNHNY and CDR2 SVGAGI (reference sequence). With 5 bases removed from V and 8 bases from J, the gap between germline ends came to 10 bases. The CDR3 sequence is CASSRGQYEQFF. CDR3 in DNA: TGTGCCAGCAGTCGAGGACAATATGAGCAGTTCTTC.

CDR3: CASSQDRGPGTQYF. DNA of the CDR3: TGTGCCAGCAGCCAGGACAGGGGGCCGGGGACCCAGTACTTC. The chain employs TRBV2 and TRBJ2-5; 11 positions match TRBD1. The V gene's germline CDR1 is SNHLY and CDR2 FYNNEI. J was trimmed by 7 bases and V by 6 bases; bases with no gene match: 7. The CDR3 has 14 amino acids. Full variable domain (outside the CDR3, taken from reference TRBV2 and TRBJ2-5): EPEVTQTPSHQVTQMGQEVILRCVPISNHLYFYWYRQILGQKVEFLVSFYNNEISEKSEIFDDQFSVERPDGSNFTLKIRSTKLEDSAMYFCASSQDRGPGTQYFGPGTRLLVL.

This chain uses TRBV7-8 with TRBJ1-3; perhaps TRBD1 as D (6 bases). The CDR3 contains 16 residues. Germline lookup yields CDR1 SGHVS and CDR2 FQNEAQ. Deletions cut 5 bases from V and 0 bases from J, with 14 bases between. CDR3 in DNA: TGTGCCAGCAGCGTCACAGGGTACCACTCTGGAAACACCATATATTTT. Translated: CASSVTGYHSGNTIYF.

This chain connects TRBV6-5 to TRBJ2-1; D is possibly TRBD1 or TRBD2 (5 bases each). There are 12 residues in the CDR3. Trimming pared 5 bases from V and 12 bases from J, leaving 14 bases between. CDR1 and CDR2 from the germline V gene are MNHEY and SVGAGI. The CDR3 is CASSLTTGRQFF. The DNA for the CDR3 is TGTGCCAGCAGTCTCACCACGGGGCGGCAGTTCTTC.

This chain uses TRBV10-3 with TRBJ1-4; 9 nucleotides align to TRBD1. Per the germline V gene, CDR1 is ENHRY and CDR2 is SYGVKD. V shed 2 bases and J 4 bases; nucleotides not matched to a gene: 2. The CDR3 consists of 15 residues. This CDR3 reads CAISEADRGNEKLFF. The CDR3 nucleotides read TGTGCCATCAGTGAGGCGGACAGGGGTAATGAAAAACTGTTTTTT.

J is TRBJ2-2 and V is TRBV5-4, with TRBD1 as a possible D gene (5 bases). CDR1 is SGHNT and CDR2 is YYREEE in the germline V gene (reference sequence). The CDR3 has 15 amino acids. Between the trimmed V and J ends, which lost 0 bases and 0 bases, there was a span of 6 bases. CDR3 sequence reads: CASSLGQTNTGELFF. In DNA form, the CDR3 reads TGTGCCAGCAGCTTGGGACAGACGAACACCGGGGAGCTGTTTTTT.

CDR3 sequence (DNA): TGCGCCAGCAGCCAACTGAGGACTAGCGGCTCCTACAATGAGCAGTTCTTC. The encoded protein is CASSQLRTSGSYNEQFF. This chain links TRBV4-1 with TRBJ2-1, with TRBD2 matching over 10 bases. The junction had 4 bases not matched to a gene; V was cut back by 2 bases and J by 0 bases. The germline V gene has CDR1 MGHRA and CDR2 YSYEKL. The length of the CDR3 is 17 residues.

This chain links TRBV5-1 with TRBJ1-1, with TRBD1 as a possible D gene (6 bases). This CDR3 spans 14 amino acids. Germline loops: CDR1 SGHRS, CDR2 YFSETQ. V was trimmed by 4 bases and J by 1 base, leaving 11 bases between them. CDR3 DNA: TGCGCCAGCAGCGACCAGGGGCCGAACACTGAAGCTTTCTTT. Translation: CASSDQGPNTEAFF.

This chain connects TRBV19 to TRBJ2-3, with 9 bases fitting TRBD2. Germline lookup yields CDR1 LNHDA and CDR2 SQIVND (reference sequence). The CDR3 consists of 14 residues. Trimming took 6 bases from V and 4 from J; bases not matched to a gene: 5. CDR3 protein: CASRLSGSSDTQYF. The CDR3 nucleotides read TGTGCCAGTAGGCTTAGCGGGAGTTCAGATACGCAGTATTTT.

The chain carries TRBV5-1 and TRBJ2-4; 10 bases align to TRBD1. Germline V gene sequence: CDR1 SGHRS, CDR2 YFSETQ. The trim removed 4 bases at V and 9 bases at J, leaving 7 bases unmatched. The CDR3 contains 14 residues. The CDR3 spells CASSLRDRGAIQYF. The CDR3 DNA reads TGCGCCAGCAGCCTCCGGGACAGGGGCGCCATTCAGTACTTC. Supplemented by reference TRBV5-1 and TRBJ2-4, the full variable domain reads KAGVTQTPRYLIKTRGQQVTLSCSPISGHRSVSWYQQTPGQGLQFLFEYFSETQRNKGNFPGRFSGRQFSNSRSEMNVSTLELGDSALYLCASSLRDRGAIQYFGAGTRLSVL.